Shown below are 20 T cell receptor beta chains from a single sample sequenced in a study of OX40 agonist ivuxolimab in advanced cancers. Using immunoSEQ multiplex PCR, the repertoire was profiled, and TCRdb retains in-frame clones only, with some absent. The repertoire holds some 46,000 clones, with approximately 83% as singletons. The sequenced sample was CD4+ or CD8+ T cells sorted from blood, obtained in a trial of the OX40 agonist ivuxolimab. The source of these receptors is an adult with an advanced solid tumor such as melanoma, head and neck, liver or kidney cancer.

The chain employs TRBV6-1 and TRBJ2-1; the match to TRBD2 covers 7 bases. Per germline, CDR1 MNHNS and CDR2 SASEGT. The trim removed 7 bases at V and 8 bases at J, leaving 14 bases unmatched. CDR3 size: 15 residues. The CDR3 nucleotides are TGTGCCAGCAACGGGGGGACTCTAGAATCCCATGAGCAGTTCTTC. Translation gives CASNGGTLESHEQFF.

The J gene is TRBJ2-6, the V gene TRBV4-2; D uncertain. Germline CDR1 is LGHNA and CDR2 is YNFKEQ. This CDR3 spans 15 amino acids. Trimming pared 3 bases from V and 0 bases from J, leaving 6 bases between. CDR3 protein: CASSQQYSGANVLTF. CDR3 sequence (DNA): TGTGCCAGCAGCCAGCAGTACTCTGGGGCCAACGTCCTGACTTTC.

The chain carries TRBV27 and TRBJ2-3; no clear D gene. The V and J ends lost 5 bases and 0 bases respectively, with 6 bases between them. The CDR3 length is 13 residues. CDR1 and CDR2 (germline): MNHEY, SMNVEV (reference sequence). The CDR3 loop is CASSDHSTDTQYF. The CDR3, as DNA: TGTGCCAGCAGTGACCATAGCACAGATACGCAGTATTTT.

The chain couples TRBV12-5 to TRBJ2-3; D is ambiguous. The CDR3 loop spans 12 amino acids. V lost 7 bases and J 1 base, leaving 6 bases between the germline ends. Per germline, CDR1 LGHNT and CDR2 FRNRAP. The CDR3 DNA reads TGTGCTAGTGCCCTGGGCACAGATACGCAGTATTTT. Amino acid sequence: CASALGTDTQYF.

CDR3 nucleotide sequence: TGTGCCAGCAGCGTAGTTCGAGGGGATGAGCAGTTCTTC. It specifies CASSVVRGDEQFF. V is TRBV9 and J is TRBJ2-1, with D perhaps TRBD1 or TRBD2 (5 bases each). CDR3 length: 13 amino acids. V shed 0 bases and J shed 8 bases, with 9 bases lying between them. The germline gives CDR1 SGDLS, CDR2 YYNGEE.

The V and J genes are TRBV5-4 and TRBJ2-7, with D perhaps given as TRBD1 or TRBD2 (6 bases each). CDR1 SGHNT and CDR2 YYREEE come from the germline V gene (reference sequence). CDR3 length equals 15 residues. Trimming pared 0 bases from V and 7 bases from J, leaving 17 bases between. The CDR3 DNA follows: TGTGCCAGCAGCTTGGATTGGCGGGACACGGGTGAGCAGTACTTC. It yields the protein CASSLDWRDTGEQYF.

J is TRBJ2-1 and V is TRBV7-3, with TRBD2 matching over 7 bases. Germline CDR1 reads SGHTA; CDR2 reads FQGTGA. This CDR3 has 17 residues. The V and J ends lost 2 bases and 9 bases, in that order; junction bases with no gene match: 16. The CDR3 spells CASSLEFERGRLGEQFF. The DNA of the CDR3 is TGTGCCAGCAGCTTAGAGTTTGAGCGGGGCCGGTTGGGTGAGCAGTTCTTC.

The chain has TRBV19 and TRBJ1-5, with 7 bases identical to TRBD1. Germline V gene lookup returns CDR1 LNHDA and CDR2 SQIVND (reference sequence). V was clipped by 4 bases and J by 0 bases; unmatched bases: 6. This CDR3 has 16 amino acids. The CDR3 reads CASSNWDSNSNQPQHF. DNA of the CDR3: TGTGCCAGTAGTAATTGGGACAGCAATAGCAATCAGCCCCAGCATTTT. Full variable domain (rest looked up from reference TRBV19 and TRBJ1-5): DGGITQSPKYLFRKEGQNVTLSCEQNLNHDAMYWYRQDPGQGLRLIYYSQIVNDFQKGDIAEGYSVSREKKESFPLTVTSAQKNPTAFYLCASSNWDSNSNQPQHFGDGTRLSIL.

The V gene is TRBV5-1, the J gene TRBJ2-3, with 7 bases identical to TRBD1. Trimming took 1 base from V and 3 from J; bases not matched to a gene: 8. This CDR3 has 16 amino acids. The V gene's germline CDR1 is SGHRS and CDR2 YFSETQ. CDR3 residues: CASSLTLTGKTDTQYF. CDR3 coding DNA: TGCGCCAGCAGCTTGACCCTGACAGGGAAGACAGATACGCAGTATTTT.

The V gene is TRBV10-3, the J gene TRBJ2-5; D remains ambiguous. The CDR3 has 13 amino acids. V lost 3 bases and J lost 2, with 7 bases in between. From germline, CDR1 is ENHRY and CDR2 SYGVKD. Here the CDR3 reads CAISEASQETQYF. The DNA of the CDR3 is TGTGCCATCAGTGAAGCTAGTCAAGAGACCCAGTACTTC.

The CDR3 sequence is CASSLVEQYF. As DNA, the CDR3 is TGTGCCAGCAGCTTGGTAGAGCAGTACTTC. This chain joins TRBV7-3 and TRBJ2-7; no definite D call. Trimming cost V 3 bases and J 7 bases, with 4 bases left between them. The V gene's germline CDR1 is SGHTA and CDR2 FQGTGA. The CDR3 length is 10 residues.

V and J are TRBV30 and TRBJ1-4, with 9 bases aligning to TRBD1. The CDR3 has 13 residues. V dropped 5 bases and J dropped 8; count of bases not matched to a gene: 6. In germline, CDR1 is GTSNPN, CDR2 SVGIG (reference sequence). Written as DNA, the CDR3 is TGTGCCTGGTCGGGACAGGGCGGCGAAAAACTGTTTTTT. As protein: CAWSGQGGEKLFF. Based on the CDR3 plus reference TRBV30 and TRBJ1-4, the full variable domain is SQTIHQWPATLVQPVGSPLSLECTVEGTSNPNLYWYRQAAGRGLQLLFYSVGIGQISSEVPQNLSASRPQDRQFILSSKKLLLSDSGFYLCAWSGQGGEKLFFGSGTQLSVL.

J is TRBJ2-5 and V is TRBV2, with D unresolved. The CDR3 covers 15 residues. Trimming took 3 bases from V and 0 from J, leaving 11 bases between them. In germline, CDR1 is SNHLY, CDR2 FYNNEI. CDR3 in amino acids: CASSEIFAHQETQYF. Written as DNA, the CDR3 is TGTGCCAGCAGTGAGATATTTGCCCACCAAGAGACCCAGTACTTC.

The chain joins TRBV20-1 to TRBJ2-3; TRBD2 is a possible D gene (5 bases). The germline V gene has CDR1 DFQATT and CDR2 SNEGSKA (reference sequence). The CDR3 spans 11 residues. V was trimmed by 0 bases and J by 11 bases, leaving 9 bases between them. CDR3 bases: TGCAGTGCTAGAGAACTAGTGGGGCAGTATTTT. Residues: CSARELVGQYF.

The J gene is TRBJ1-1, the V gene TRBV9, with D perhaps TRBD1 (5 bases). This CDR3 has 15 amino acids. The ends were cut back, 4 bases at V and 1 base at J, with 14 bases in the middle. Germline lookup yields CDR1 SGDLS and CDR2 YYNGEE. CDR3 sequence reads: CASSQTGLPNTEAFF. For the CDR3, the DNA is TGTGCCAGCAGCCAAACGGGACTCCCGAACACTGAAGCTTTCTTT.

V and J are TRBV10-2 and TRBJ2-7; the match to TRBD1 covers 8 bases. The CDR3 is 13 amino acids. Germline CDR1 is WSHSY and CDR2 is SAAADI. J was trimmed by 4 bases and V by 8 bases; bases with no gene match: 7. CDR3 protein: CASGGQGAYEQYF. The CDR3 nucleotides are TGCGCCAGCGGTGGGCAGGGGGCGTACGAGCAGTACTTC.

The V and J genes are TRBV7-3 and TRBJ2-7; a weak D match, TRBD1 (6 bases). CDR1 SGHTA and CDR2 FQGTGA come from the germline V gene. With 2 bases removed from V and 3 bases from J, the gap between germline ends came to 11 bases. The CDR3 sequence is 14 residues long. CDR3 nucleotide sequence: TGTGCCAGCAGCTTAGGCCCAGGGGACTACGAGCAGTACTTC. Translation: CASSLGPGDYEQYF.

The V call is TRBV11-2, the J call TRBJ2-3, with TRBD2 matching over 7 bases. Germline trimming cut 6 bases from V and 6 bases from J; bases unmatched to any gene: 9. The CDR3 extends over 14 amino acids. From germline, CDR1 is SGHAT and CDR2 FQNNGV. The CDR3 spells CASSPGLVADTQYF. The DNA for the CDR3 is TGTGCCAGCAGTCCAGGACTAGTAGCTGATACGCAGTATTTT. The whole variable domain, filled in from reference TRBV11-2 and TRBJ2-3, reads EAGVAQSPRYKIIEKRQSVAFWCNPISGHATLYWYQQILGQGPKLLIQFQNNGVVDDSQLPKDRFSAERLKGVDSTLKIQPAKLEDSAVYLCASSPGLVADTQYFGPGTRLTVL.

The chain uses TRBV10-3 and TRBJ1-3, with TRBD1 matching 8 bases. The CDR3 is 16 residues long. Germline V lookup: CDR1 ENHRY, CDR2 SYGVKD. The J segment lost 0 bases and the V segment lost 6 bases, leaving 7 bases of the junction unmatched. The CDR3 DNA reads as TGTGCCATCAGGGGTGGACAGGGTGACTCTGGAAACACCATATATTTT. This sequence encodes CAIRGGQGDSGNTIYF.

V is TRBV10-3 and J is TRBJ1-2, with D possibly matching TRBD1 (5 bases). This CDR3 spans 15 amino acids. The germline CDR1 and CDR2 sequences are ENHRY and SYGVKD. V was pared by 0 bases and J by 2 bases, with 10 bases between. The CDR3 sequence is CAISESNDRNYGYTF. Written as DNA, the CDR3 is TGTGCCATCAGTGAGTCGAATGACAGAAACTATGGCTACACCTTC.